This T cell receptor beta chain appears in the sequencing data of a study of blood T cell repertoires in COVID-19. Overall study context: PBMCs, B-cell-depleted T cells, or T cells were the source of the cDNA or gDNA that made up the material.

Participants came from some 26 US areas, aged about 18 to 95 years. Participants reported their clinical history, and cohort assignment relied on those reports. Original data processing: Amplification of reference gene primers was used by the study to estimate nucleated cell counts. The protocol was immunoSEQ multiplex PCR, while the TCRdb copy is restricted to in-frame clones and leaves out a portion. The V and J calls and clone size were taken over from that table, and D and trimming were inferred from the DNA. There are roughly 430,000 clones in the sample; roughly 90% occur only once, and around 2.1% lies in the top ten. Germline V gene sequence: CDR1 SEHNR, CDR2 FQNEAQ (reference sequence). The V and J ends lost 5 bases and 1 base respectively, with 8 bases between them. The CDR3 loop spans 14 amino acids.

The sequence derives from a woman aged 40 to 50 with acute COVID-19. J is TRBJ2-2 and V is TRBV7-9; D not certain. The sample was PBMCs or T cells enriched from blood (not recorded which). The DNA for the CDR3 is TGTGCCAGCAGCCCGCGACAGAACACCGGGGAGCTGTTTTTT. This translates into CASSPRQNTGELFF.